This T cell receptor beta chain is drawn from a study of cytomegalovirus exposure and HLA in healthy donors (dated by TCRdb to the late 2010s). Study-level background: An earlier analysis of approximately 640 of the donors reported roughly 270 Gb of sequence data and some 120 million unique TCR beta sequences from 150 million to 200 million T cells. Among about 360 genotyped donors of the cohort, an average of 235,054 unique TCR beta nucleotide sequences were sequenced per donor, roughly a sixth of them non-productive. A later analysis re-examined previously published TCR beta repertoires from 610 or so donors and added high-resolution HLA genotyping to investigate patterns of TCR occurrence. Around 320 gigabases of sequencing data and 70 million to 85 million unique TCR sequences were included in an early release covering around 600 HLA-typed donors. High-throughput TCR immunosequencing, statistical association of individual TCRs with disease status, and machine learning were combined to predict cytomegalovirus infection status. The aim of the study was to test whether cataloging public T cell receptors could identify signatures of past pathogen exposure. HLA typing included class I and class II loci at four-digit resolution. Because of strong linkage in the cohort, 5 or 6 DR-DQ haplotypes were treated as single units for association and clustering. The study profiled the T cell repertoires of more than 500 subjects by immunosequencing and related them to cytomegalovirus serostatus. In a later genetic analysis, genome-wide SNP genotypes for about three fifths of the roughly 670 donors were used, and that subset was treated as a discovery cohort. Donor age, sex, ethnicity and CMV serostatus were compiled together with the repertoire data. The later analysis used no new phenotypic data to find candidate immune exposures, relying instead on TCR beta sequences and their occurrence across donors. The genetic ancestry cluster associated with self-reported Caucasian donors included about 81% of the 398 genotyped donors. To decide whether each TCR beta V gene segment behaved as functional or pseudogenic, an earlier analysis of some 600 of the donors relied on high-throughput TCR beta sequencing. The number of donors typed differed by locus, with 629-630 for A, B, C, DRB1 and DQB1, roughly 520 for DQA1, 600 to 610 for DPA1, and 472 for DPB1. Every repertoire in the discovery cohort had been generated on one and the same sequencing platform. In addition to the first cohort of 666 subjects, a separate validation cohort of approximately 130 different subjects was used. The investigation overall reported the following: In a later analysis, most CMV-associated TCR beta chains were found to appear HLA-restricted, with HLA associations seemingly driven largely by CMV exposure. In vitro tests confirmed that a few of the cytomegalovirus-associated TCR beta chains recognize cytomegalovirus antigens. According to the authors, the approach could potentially be generalized to other disease states and immunological phenotypes. A total of fewer than 200 TCR beta chains were listed by the study as associated with cytomegalovirus. Presence/absence analyses assumed roughly uniform sequencing depth across donors, an assumption that may not hold. Linkage disequilibrium might explain the correlated functional status among segregating V segments, but an unknown experimental factor could not be ruled out. A later analysis found that HLA-associated TCR beta chains were more clonally expanded and had lower generation probabilities than equally common non-associated chains. A later analysis found that TCR association rates varied across HLA loci, with DRB1 alleles showing the most associated TCRs and HLA-C alleles the fewest. Strong co-occurrence of HLA alleles, especially DR and DQ, made assigning TCR associations to individual alleles difficult. Cytomegalovirus status was reported to be diagnosed by the classifier with high specificity and sensitivity in both the original and validation cohorts. In a later genetic analysis, a missense DCLRE1C variant was associated with V-gene and J-gene trimming of TCR beta chains, and the association was replicated in an independent cohort. Broadly in line with IMGT annotations, most TCR beta V segments showed up in productive rearrangements about 87% or about 30% of the time in an earlier analysis of approximately 600 of the donors. In this cohort, only TCR beta chains were sequenced, and detectable features were limited by the absence of alpha or paired-chain data. Because counts were too low, roughly 18 rarely observed V segments, including chromosome 9 orphons, were left out of the earlier analysis of 587 of the donors. Because some donors lacked HLA typing at each locus, the association tests relied only on the typed subset. While some public TCRs were present in many individuals, most TCR sequences turned up only very rarely across donors. A later analysis associated 16,951 TCR beta sequences with specific HLA alleles at a false discovery rate of 0.05. A group of highly shared sequence variants was considered likely to be a technical artifact of the sequencing pipeline. Because the 87-base-pair reads could not distinguish some IMGT-functional V segments, including TRBV6-2 and TRBV6-3, those segments were excluded. In a later analysis, several top co-occurrence clusters were reported to appear linked to parvovirus B19, influenza, CMV and Epstein-Barr virus. The only immune exposure information available for the cohort was CMV serostatus. Compared with the roughly 700-donor mean, donors in an Asian-associated ancestry cluster had fewer N-insertions in productive TCRs, according to a later genetic analysis. A further reported finding was that TCR beta sequences accurately predicted the HLA-A and HLA-B alleles for most subjects in the first cohort.

As concerns this clone: The specificity of this receptor is unknown.

Library prep was done by the immunoSEQ multiplex PCR assay. For the multiplex PCR, a mixture combining 60 forward primers for TCR Vbeta segments and 13 reverse primers for TCR Jbeta segments was used. The CDR3 region of rearranged TCR beta genes was amplified from genomic DNA with a multiplex PCR assay. On the Illumina HiSeq System, the amplified TCR beta libraries were sequenced as 87-base-pair reads. Turning to the authors' computational methods: In a later analysis, approximately 74 million unique TCR beta chains were counted across the 500 to 700 repertoires, and roughly 11 million of these chains were shared by at least two donors. To remove PCR and sequencing errors, raw reads were error-corrected and collapsed into unique sequences using a nearest-neighbor algorithm that merged closely related sequences. V, D and J gene segments were assigned by aligning CDR3 sequences to IMGT reference sequences. For a sequence to be retained, a match of at least six nucleotides to both a V gene segment and a J gene segment was required. Rearrangements were called productive when the CDR3 lacked stop codons and stayed in frame with V and J; all others were non-productive. CDR3 was defined by IMGT convention, running from the second conserved V-encoded cysteine to the conserved J-encoded phenylalanine. The earlier analysis of around 640 of the donors excluded sequences that lacked an unambiguous match to a single V gene segment. In an earlier analysis of several hundred of the donors, V segments were called functional above 56.7% productive rearrangements and were called segregating when the between-donor standard deviation exceeded 5%. To diagnose cytomegalovirus status from the catalog of TCR beta chain sequences, a statistical classification framework was built. In a later analysis, V and J genes were assigned by comparing TCR nucleotide sequences against IMGT/GENE-DB human TR gene sequences. A later analysis assigned CDR3 sequences and most-parsimonious VDJ recombination scenarios with the TCRdist pipeline. A later analysis defined each TCR beta chain by its CDR3 amino acid sequence plus V-gene family, and excluded reads lacking a unique V-gene family. As a way to deal with suspected cross-contamination and a sequencing artifact, a later analysis dropped more than 500 nucleotide sequences that were highly shared and had low generation probability. In a later analysis, a clonal expansion index for each public chain was calculated from normalized within-repertoire ranks of inferred template counts. A later analysis computed generation probabilities with a VDJ recombination model fitted to out-of-frame rearrangements, and checked the results against IGoR. In a later analysis, TCR-TCR, TCR-HLA and TCR-CMV co-occurrence was scored with hypergeometric tests, and a repertoire-size bias correction was applied to TCR pairs. In a later analysis, false discovery rates were estimated by permuting HLA or CMV assignments 20 times. In a later analysis, co-occurring TCRs were grouped using DBSCAN, and TCRdist sequence similarity was added for clustering within HLA-allele-positive subsets. For co-occurrence clustering, repertoires with fewer than 30,000 or more than 120,000 public chains were excluded, along with roughly 5 repertoires with anomalous nucleotide sharing. TCRdb obtained this table from immuneACCESS and retained in-frame rearrangements with V and J assigned. These tables miss some clones; where compared with another copy, unresolved V genes account for less than half of the shortfall, and the remainder is unexplained. V and J calls and clone size come straight from that table; D and trimming were deduced from the DNA. In this sample's table one finds over 100,000 clones. Of the sample, around 7% is held by the ten largest clones.

The cohort consisted of 650 to 850 healthy bone marrow donors. At the time of sampling, all cohort members were nominally healthy, though unrecorded immune exposures were likely present. The donor was CMV seropositive and belonged to the group of more than 250 seropositive cohort members. A peripheral blood sample was collected from each donor, and TCR beta sequencing was performed on peripheral blood mononuclear cells. Genomic DNA extraction from the blood cell samples was performed with the Qiagen DNeasy Blood Extraction Kit. A distance of 13 bases separates the germline ends of V and J, which lose 6 bases and 1 base respectively. CDR1 and CDR2, per the germline V gene, are SGHRS and YFSETQ. Including cysteine and phenylalanine, the CDR3 has 14 amino acids. Of all the DNA, just the CDR3 is kept, 42 bases in frame from base 1.

This chain is built from TRBV5-1 and TRBJ1-1, with TRBD1 tentatively as D gene (6 bases match). This TCR was recovered from a man aged 35 to 55 in good health and CMV-seropositive. Material for sequencing was PBMCs. The CDR3 protein: CASTLDSQNTEAFF. The DNA is TGCGCCAGCACCCTGGACAGTCAGAACACTGAAGCTTTCTTT.